This T cell receptor (beta chain) was captured in a study of cytomegalovirus exposure and HLA in healthy donors (dated by TCRdb to 2015 to 2018). About the study as a whole: An earlier analysis of approximately 550 of the donors reported 250 to 300 Gb of sequence data and more than 90 million unique TCR beta sequences from about 179 million T cells. Donor age, sex, ethnicity and CMV serostatus were collected together with the repertoire data. Using immunosequencing, the study profiled T cell repertoires from some 670 subjects and related those repertoires to cytomegalovirus serostatus. The number of donors typed differed by locus, with roughly 629-640 for A, B, C, DRB1 and DQB1, approximately 500 for DQA1, about 610 for DPA1, and some 440 for DPB1. Roughly five DR-DQ haplotypes were treated as single units for association and clustering because of strong linkage in the cohort. Besides the first cohort of 550 to 750 subjects, a separate validation cohort made up of 95 to 150 different subjects was used. The study aimed to test whether signatures of past pathogen exposure could be identified by cataloging public T cell receptors. An early release covering roughly 640 HLA-typed donors comprised 250 to 350 gigabases of sequencing data and approximately 85 million unique TCR sequences. To predict cytomegalovirus infection status, the study brought together high-throughput TCR immunosequencing, statistical association of individual TCRs with disease status, and machine learning. On average, around 200,000 unique TCR beta nucleotide sequences were sequenced per donor among 398 genotyped donors of the cohort, with about 17% of those sequences being non-productive. A later analysis re-analyzed previously published TCR beta repertoires from roughly 690 donors and added high-resolution HLA genotyping to study TCR occurrence patterns. Genome-wide SNP genotypes for about three fifths of the 666 donors were used in a later genetic analysis, which treated that subset as a discovery cohort. All discovery cohort repertoires had been generated on a single sequencing platform. An earlier analysis of several hundred of the donors used high-throughput TCR beta sequencing to judge whether each TCR beta V gene segment behaved as functional or pseudogenic. Rather than using new phenotypic data, the later analysis identified candidate immune exposures from TCR beta sequences and from how often those sequences occurred across donors. Both class I and class II loci were covered by HLA typing, at four-digit resolution. The genetic ancestry cluster associated with self-reported Caucasian donors included 80% to 90% of the 398 genotyped donors.

A word on this clone: Its binding antigen is unknown. The input lacks base qualities; no much larger clone sits a single base away.

The germline V gene encodes CDR1 ENHRY and CDR2 SYGVKD. V was cut back by 3 bases and J by 2 bases, leaving a gap of 10 bases between them. The CDR3 measures 15 amino acids from cysteine to phenylalanine. The retained sequence is limited to the CDR3, 45 bases, with the frame set at the first base. The paper's findings and limits, for the study overall: Some IMGT-functional V segments, including TRBV6-2 and TRBV6-3, could not be distinguished by the 87-base-pair reads and were therefore excluded. In a later genetic analysis, fewer N-insertions in productive TCRs were reported among donors in an Asian-associated ancestry cluster than the roughly 640-donor mean. A later analysis found that HLA-associated TCR beta chains were more clonally expanded and had lower generation probabilities than equally common non-associated chains. In the study, roughly 160 TCR beta chains were listed as associated with cytomegalovirus. Assigning TCR associations to individual alleles was difficult when HLA alleles, especially DR and DQ, strongly co-occurred. A further reported finding was that TCR beta sequences accurately predicted the HLA-A and HLA-B alleles for most subjects in the first cohort. Several of the top co-occurrence clusters appeared to be linked to parvovirus B19, influenza, CMV and Epstein-Barr virus, according to a later analysis. Only TCR beta chains were sequenced in this cohort, and the absence of alpha or paired-chain data limited detectable features. A few of the identified cytomegalovirus-associated TCR beta chains were confirmed in vitro to be specific for cytomegalovirus antigens. Because HLA typing was unavailable for some donors at each locus, only the typed subset was used in association tests. A later genetic analysis associated a missense DCLRE1C variant with V-gene and J-gene trimming of TCR beta chains, and an independent cohort replicated the association. Most TCR sequences were seen in very few donors, while some public TCRs were found in many individuals. The earlier analysis of a few hundred of the donors excluded roughly 16 rarely observed V segments, including chromosome 9 orphons, because counts were too low. For the cohort, immune exposure information was limited to CMV serostatus. Linkage disequilibrium might explain the correlated functional status among segregating V segments, but an unknown experimental factor could not be ruled out. In a later analysis, 16,951 TCR beta sequences were associated with specific HLA alleles at a false discovery rate of 0.05. Sequencing depth was assumed to be roughly uniform across donors in the presence/absence analyses, though that assumption may not hold. In an earlier analysis of 587 of the donors, most TCR beta V segments were observed in productive rearrangements about 87% or about 30% of the time, broadly matching IMGT annotations. It was suggested by the authors that the approach could potentially be generalized to other disease states and immunological phenotypes. A cluster of highly shared sequence variants was judged likely to be a technical artifact of the sequencing pipeline. According to a later analysis, TCR association rates differed among HLA loci, with DRB1 alleles showing the most associated TCRs and HLA-C alleles showing the fewest. According to a later analysis, most CMV-associated TCR beta chains appeared to be HLA-restricted, and the HLA associations seemed to be driven largely by CMV exposure. Cytomegalovirus status was reported to be diagnosed by the classifier with high specificity and sensitivity in both the original and validation cohorts.

The cohort consisted of hundreds of healthy bone marrow donors. Cohort members were all nominally healthy when sampled, although unrecorded immune exposures were likely present. The donor tested CMV seronegative and was one of the 352 seronegative cohort members. Every donor gave a peripheral blood sample, and the peripheral blood mononuclear cells from that sample were used for TCR beta sequencing. The Qiagen DNeasy Blood Extraction Kit was used to extract genomic DNA from the blood cell samples. The library was obtained by the immunoSEQ multiplex PCR assay. The multiplex PCR relied on a mix of 60 forward primers for TCR Vbeta segments and 13 reverse primers for TCR Jbeta segments. A multiplex PCR assay on genomic DNA amplified the CDR3 region of rearranged TCR beta genes. The Illumina HiSeq System was used to sequence the amplified TCR beta libraries as 87-base-pair reads. The study's processing was this. A later analysis counted about 76 million unique TCR beta chains across the roughly 700 repertoires, and around 12 million of these chains were shared by at least two donors. Raw reads were error-corrected and collapsed into unique sequences by a nearest-neighbor algorithm in which closely related sequences were merged to remove PCR and sequencing errors. CDR3 sequences were aligned to IMGT reference sequences to assign V, D and J gene segments. Each retained sequence needed at least a six-nucleotide match to both a V gene segment and a J gene segment. Rearrangements were classified as productive when the CDR3 lacked stop codons and remained in frame with V and J, and all other rearrangements were classified as non-productive. Following IMGT convention, CDR3 was defined as the stretch from the second conserved V-encoded cysteine up to the conserved J-encoded phenylalanine. The earlier analysis of around 640 of the donors excluded sequences that lacked an unambiguous match to a single V gene segment. In an earlier analysis of 587 of the donors, V segments were called functional above 56.7% productive rearrangements and were called segregating when the between-donor standard deviation exceeded 5%. A statistical classification framework was developed to diagnose cytomegalovirus status using the catalog of TCR beta chain sequences. V and J gene assignment, in a later analysis, came from comparing TCR nucleotide sequences with IMGT/GENE-DB human TR gene sequences. A later analysis assigned CDR3 sequences and most-parsimonious VDJ recombination scenarios with the TCRdist pipeline. In a later analysis, every TCR beta chain was defined by the combination of its CDR3 amino acid sequence and its V-gene family, and reads without a unique V-gene family were dropped. A later analysis removed 550 to 650 highly shared, low-generation-probability nucleotide sequences to deal with suspected cross-contamination and a sequencing artifact. In a later analysis, a clonal expansion index was calculated for each public chain from normalized within-repertoire ranks of inferred template counts. In a later analysis, generation probabilities were computed with a VDJ recombination model fitted to out-of-frame rearrangements, and the resulting probabilities were checked against IGoR. In a later analysis, hypergeometric tests were used to score TCR-TCR, TCR-HLA and TCR-CMV co-occurrence, with a repertoire-size bias correction applied to TCR pairs. To estimate false discovery rates, a later analysis permuted the HLA or CMV assignments 20 times. In a later analysis, co-occurring TCRs were grouped with DBSCAN, and TCRdist sequence similarity was added when clustering was performed within HLA-allele-positive subsets. Co-occurrence clustering excluded repertoires with fewer than 30,000 or more than 120,000 public chains, plus five with anomalous nucleotide sharing. TCRdb limited this immuneACCESS table to in-frame rearrangements with V and J called. A share of clones is missing; checked studies link under half to unresolved V genes, and the rest is unexplained. The D gene and trimming were derived from the DNA, and the V and J assignments and clone size from that table. This sample comprises fewer than 150,000 clones, about 80% of them detected only once. Approximately 2.1% of the sample lies in the top ten.

This chain is built from TRBV10-3 and TRBJ1-4; TRBD1 is a weak D gene call, 6 bases matching. The sequenced material came from PBMCs. This clonotype was sampled from a man aged 30 to 39 in good health and CMV-seronegative. The CDR3 here reads CAISDSGQTNEKLFF. The sequence in DNA is TGTGCCATCAGTGACTCTGGACAGACTAATGAAAAACTGTTTTTT.